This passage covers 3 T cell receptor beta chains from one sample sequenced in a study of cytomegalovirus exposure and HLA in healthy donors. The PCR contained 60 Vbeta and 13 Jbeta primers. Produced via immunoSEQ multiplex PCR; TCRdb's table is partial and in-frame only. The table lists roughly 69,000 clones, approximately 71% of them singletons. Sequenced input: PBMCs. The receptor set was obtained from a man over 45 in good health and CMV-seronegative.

Written as DNA, the CDR3 is TGTGCCAGCAGCCAAGCCCCCAGGGGGAACACTGAAGCTTTCTTT. Protein: CASSQAPRGNTEAFF. The rearrangement links TRBV4-2 to TRBJ1-1, with a tentative D call TRBD1 (6 bases). CDR1 is LGHNA, CDR2 YNFKEQ, per germline. Trimming left V 1 base short and J 1 base short, with 10 bases between. This CDR3 contains 15 residues.

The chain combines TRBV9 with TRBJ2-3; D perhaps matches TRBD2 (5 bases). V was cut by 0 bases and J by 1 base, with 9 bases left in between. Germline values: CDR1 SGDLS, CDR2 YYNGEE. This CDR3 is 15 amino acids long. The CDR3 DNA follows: TGTGCCAGCAGCGTAGATTCGAGGGGCACAGATACGCAGTATTTT. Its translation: CASSVDSRGTDTQYF. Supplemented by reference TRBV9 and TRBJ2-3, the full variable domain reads DSGVTQTPKHLITATGQRVTLRCSPRSGDLSVYWYQQSLDQGLQFLIQYYNGEERAKGNILERFSAQQFPDLHSELNLSSLELGDSALYFCASSVDSRGTDTQYFGPGTRLTVL.

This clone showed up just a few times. CDR3 loop: CASSYGRGGRDTQYF. The CDR3, as DNA: TGTGCCAGCAGTTACGGGCGGGGGGGTAGGGATACGCAGTATTTT. The V call is TRBV6-6, the J call TRBJ2-3; 9 positions agree with TRBD2. V was clipped by 2 bases and J by 6 bases; unmatched bases: 6. This CDR3 has 15 amino acids. Germline assignment: CDR1 MNHNY and CDR2 SVGAGI (reference sequence).